Listed below are T cell receptor beta chains from one sample, sequenced in a study of cytomegalovirus exposure and HLA in healthy donors. The data were produced by immunoSEQ multiplex PCR, yet TCRdb's version contains in-frame clones alone and is incomplete. The repertoire has over 75,000 clones, roughly a tenth of them found once; the top ten carry about 5%. Material for sequencing was PBMCs. These receptors were collected from a man aged 50-59 years in good health and CMV-seropositive. Each CDR3 is given with its conserved first and last residue. Fields, in order: D gene, V gene, J gene, clone size, CDR3 protein, CDR3 DNA. A D gene is named only where the DNA matches it firmly. Clone sizes are given selectively: once, few, many, or a class where the clone is expanded.

>-|TRBV13|TRBJ2-7|-
CASSSDNSYEQYF
TGTGCCAGCAGCTCCGACAATTCCTACGAGCAGTACTTC
>TRBD2|TRBV2|TRBJ2-5|-
CASKRRAGGGRETQYF
TGTGCCAGCAAGCGGCGGGCGGGAGGCGGGAGGGAGACCCAGTACTTC
>-|TRBV6-5|TRBJ1-1|few
CASSKTVNTEAFF
TGTGCCAGCAGTAAAACAGTAAACACTGAAGCTTTCTTT
>-|TRBV7-6|TRBJ2-7|-
CASSLSGAYEQYF
TGTGCCAGCAGCTTATCAGGGGCCTACGAGCAGTACTTC
>TRBD2|TRBV5-6|TRBJ2-5|few
CASSLWLAGGAGETQYF
TGTGCCAGCAGCTTGTGGCTAGCGGGAGGTGCCGGAGAGACCCAGTACTTC
>TRBD1|TRBV28|TRBJ2-7|-
CASSGGDRVEQYF
TGTGCCAGCAGTGGCGGGGACAGGGTCGAGCAGTACTTC
>-|TRBV5-6|TRBJ1-4|medium-sized
CASSLDTGINEKLFF
TGTGCCAGCAGCTTGGACACAGGGATTAATGAAAAACTGTTTTTT
>TRBD2|TRBV6-6|TRBJ2-6|many
CASRLGGAAGANVLTF
TGTGCCAGCAGGCTCGGGGGGGCGGCTGGGGCCAACGTCCTGACTTTC
>-|TRBV10-1|TRBJ2-3|-
CATSPGLATPTDTQYF
TGCGCCACCAGCCCCGGTCTAGCGACTCCCACAGATACGCAGTATTTT
>TRBD2|TRBV6-1|TRBJ2-1|few
CATWTSGTSEQFF
TGTGCCACCTGGACTAGCGGGACCTCGGAGCAGTTCTTC
>TRBD1|TRBV6-1|TRBJ2-1|-
CASRTGGTGYNEQFF
TGTGCCAGCAGGACAGGGGGGACAGGGTACAATGAGCAGTTCTTC
>-|TRBV2|TRBJ1-1|few
CASSVAGVKTEAFF
TGTGCCAGCAGTGTGGCAGGGGTTAAGACTGAAGCTTTCTTT
>-|TRBV5-6|TRBJ2-4|few
CASSYRELLAKNIQYF
TGTGCCAGCAGCTATAGAGAGCTACTAGCCAAAAACATTCAGTACTTC
>TRBD1|TRBV5-6|TRBJ1-2|-
CASSKGQLNYGYTF
TGTGCCAGCAGCAAGGGACAGCTAAACTATGGCTACACCTTC
>-|TRBV30|TRBJ1-2|few
CAESKGSGYGYTF
TGTGCGGAAAGTAAGGGGTCGGGCTATGGCTACACCTTC
>TRBD1|TRBV29-1|TRBJ2-2|-
CSVATDRADGELFF
TGCAGCGTCGCTACGGACAGGGCCGACGGGGAGCTGTTTTTT